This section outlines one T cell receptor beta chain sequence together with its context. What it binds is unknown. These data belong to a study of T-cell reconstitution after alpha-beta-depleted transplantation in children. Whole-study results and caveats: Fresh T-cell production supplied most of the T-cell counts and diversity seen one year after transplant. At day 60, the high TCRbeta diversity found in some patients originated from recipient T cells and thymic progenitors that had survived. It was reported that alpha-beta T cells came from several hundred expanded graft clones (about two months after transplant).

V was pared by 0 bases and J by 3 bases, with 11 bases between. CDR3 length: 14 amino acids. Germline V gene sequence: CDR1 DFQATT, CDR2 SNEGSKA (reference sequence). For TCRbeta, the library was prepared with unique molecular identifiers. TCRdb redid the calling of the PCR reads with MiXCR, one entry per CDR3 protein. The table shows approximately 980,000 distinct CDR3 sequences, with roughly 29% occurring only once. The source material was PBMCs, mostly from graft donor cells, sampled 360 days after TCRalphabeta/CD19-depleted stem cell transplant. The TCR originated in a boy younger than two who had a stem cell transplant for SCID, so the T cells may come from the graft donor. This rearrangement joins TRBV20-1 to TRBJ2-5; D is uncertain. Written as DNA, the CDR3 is TGCAGTGCTAGAGATCCGGGCACAGAAGAGACCCAGTACTTC. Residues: CSARDPGTEETQYF.